The 12 T cell receptor beta chains listed next were all sequenced from one sample in a study of patients and donors after allogeneic stem cell transplantation. In TCRdb, the RT-PCR reads were re-called with MiXCR into one record per CDR3 protein. The sample holds 920,000 or so distinct CDR3 sequences, about a sixth seen once. The material sequenced was blood, either unsorted or a sorted T cell fraction (not recorded which). Every receptor here comes from a human donor who was either an allogeneic HSCT recipient or a stem cell or donor lymphocyte infusion donor (not recorded which). It is not recorded whose cells these are; they may come from a transplant donor.

The chain has TRBV10-3 and TRBJ1-2; D may be TRBD1 (6 bases). CDR1 and CDR2 from the germline V gene are ENHRY and SYGVKD. V was shortened by 3 bases and J by 8 bases, with 16 bases between the two germline ends. The length of the CDR3 is 14 residues. The CDR3 loop is CAISDFGQFEGYTF. The CDR3 region has the DNA TGTGCCATCAGTGATTTCGGACAGTTCGAAGGCTACACCTTC.

The chain joins TRBV7-3 to TRBJ2-3, with TRBD2 matching 7 bases. Germline loops: CDR1 SGHTA, CDR2 FQGTGA. Losses at the gene ends were 3 bases for V and 2 bases for J; bases not matched to a gene: 8. The CDR3 spans 16 residues. Written as DNA, the CDR3 is TGTGCCAGCAGCTTGAGTTCTAGCGGAATCACAGATACGCAGTATTTT. It encodes CASSLSSSGITDTQYF.

This clonotype was observed at least ten times. This rearrangement joins TRBV15 to TRBJ2-2; D is unclear. Trimming took off 3 bases at V and 0 bases at J, with 8 bases between the two ends. Germline assignment: CDR1 LNHNV and CDR2 YYDKDF (reference sequence). This CDR3 has 15 amino acids. The CDR3 spells CATSREVPNTGELFF. CDR3 sequence (DNA): TGTGCCACCAGCAGGGAAGTCCCGAACACCGGGGAGCTGTTTTTT.

The J gene is TRBJ2-6, the V gene TRBV27; possibly TRBD1 for D (6 bases). Trimming removed 0 bases from V and 2 bases from J, with 11 bases in between. Germline V gene sequence: CDR1 MNHEY, CDR2 SMNVEV (reference sequence). This CDR3 has 17 residues. The CDR3 region has the DNA TGTGCCAGCAGTTTATCGTCCTCAGGGGCTGGGGCCAACGTCCTGACTTTC. It translates to CASSLSSSGAGANVLTF.

The chain links TRBV29-1 to TRBJ1-1, with D perhaps matching TRBD1 (6 bases). This CDR3 is built from 13 residues. Looked up from germline, CDR1 is SQVTM and CDR2 is ANQGSEA. Trimming removed 6 bases at V and 5 bases at J, with 16 bases between. As DNA, the CDR3 is TGCAGCGTCCGAGGGGGGGGCGCAACTGAAGCTTTCTTT. Amino acids: CSVRGGGATEAFF.

This clonotype was recorded a few times. The V call is TRBV5-1, the J call TRBJ2-3, with D possibly called TRBD1 or TRBD2 (5 bases each). Germline V gene sequence: CDR1 SGHRS, CDR2 YFSETQ. Between the trimmed V and J ends, which lost 0 bases and 5 bases, there was a span of 13 bases. The CDR3 is 15 residues long. The CDR3 region is CASSLDEGRIDTQYF. The CDR3 bases are TGCGCCAGCAGCTTGGACGAGGGACGAATAGATACGCAGTATTTT.

In this sample, this clonotype turned up a few times. The V call is TRBV24-1, the J call TRBJ2-7; 8 positions agree with TRBD1. CDR1 is KGHDR and CDR2 is SFDVKD in the germline V gene. J was trimmed by 2 bases and V by 5 bases; bases with no gene match: 10. CDR3 length: 16 residues. The CDR3 nucleotides read TGTGCCACCAGTGGCGCCGGGGAGGACAGGGCCTACGAGCAGTACTTC. This gives the protein CATSGAGEDRAYEQYF.

V usage is TRBV7-9 and J usage is TRBJ2-4; 10 bases are shared with TRBD2. This CDR3 region has 16 residues. CDR1 and CDR2 (germline): SEHNR, FQNEAQ (reference sequence). The ends lost 3 bases at V and 4 bases at J; junction bases unmatched: 6. Here the CDR3 reads CASSFQLAGDKNIQYF. The CDR3 DNA follows: TGTGCCAGCAGCTTTCAGCTAGCGGGGGATAAAAACATTCAGTACTTC.

Only a few counts were recorded for this clonotype. The CDR3 is CSARDEGEFGTDTQYF. As DNA, the CDR3 is TGCAGTGCTAGAGATGAAGGGGAATTCGGCACAGATACGCAGTATTTT. The chain has TRBV20-1 and TRBJ2-3; TRBD1 might be the D (5 bases). The CDR3 has 16 residues. Per germline, CDR1 DFQATT and CDR2 SNEGSKA (reference sequence). The ends were cut back, 0 bases at V and 1 base at J, with 14 bases in the middle.

In its sample, this clonotype was seen a few times. The chain links TRBV13 to TRBJ2-7; D is perhaps TRBD2 (5 bases). Germline lookup yields CDR1 PRHDT and CDR2 FYEKMQ (reference sequence). The V gene lost 0 bases and the J gene lost 7 bases, with 10 bases spanning the gap. The CDR3 is 13 residues long. The CDR3 DNA follows: TGTGCCAGCAGCTTAGGCCCCGGGGAGGAGCAGTACTTC. Residues: CASSLGPGEEQYF. The full variable domain, with the rest looked up from reference TRBV13 and TRBJ2-7, is AAGVIQSPRHLIKEKRETATLKCYPIPRHDTVYWYQQGPGQDPQFLISFYEKMQSDKGSIPDRFSAQQFSDYHSELNMSSLELGDSALYFCASSLGPGEEQYFGPGTRLTVT.

This clonotype has more than one count but fewer than ten. As DNA, the CDR3 is TGCAGTGCCCGCGACAGGAAAGGGGCCGGGGAGCTGTTTTTT. Translation gives CSARDRKGAGELFF. J is TRBJ2-2 and V is TRBV20-1, with D perhaps matching TRBD1 (6 bases). The CDR3 has 14 amino acids. Germline CDR1 is DFQATT and CDR2 is SNEGSKA (reference sequence). V shed 6 bases and J shed 6 bases, with 17 bases lying between them.

This clonotype came up a few times. The CDR3 loop is CASSPGSGNYGYTF. For the CDR3, the DNA is TGTGCCAGCAGCCCTGGTTCAGGGAACTATGGCTACACCTTC. The chain uses TRBV9 and TRBJ1-2; D possibly corresponds to TRBD1 (5 bases). CDR1 and CDR2 from the germline V gene are SGDLS and YYNGEE. V shed 4 bases and J shed 2 bases, with 12 bases lying between them. The CDR3 runs to 14 residues.